This T cell receptor (beta chain) was recorded in a study of blood T cell repertoires in COVID-19 (dated by TCRdb to the early 2020s). The study in broad terms: The collaborator samples originated in the United States, Italy and Spain and spanned the acute and convalescent phases of COVID-19. The prospective study material was composed of cDNA or gDNA derived from T cells, B-cell-depleted T cells, or PBMCs. Deeply sampled blood TCRbeta repertoires from subjects exposed to, actively infected with, or recovered from COVID-19 were included in the dataset. The repertoires were made available in a free public database intended to serve as a resource for research on the immune response to SARS-CoV-2. Samples came from the ongoing ImmuneRACE study (first 160 participants) plus 1,254 subjects from 6 global collaborators. The sample metadata nearly always contained a de-identified subject ID, COVID-19 status, age in years and sex. Where HLA class I and class II types were available, the types were taken from metadata supplied by the sample provider, not from assay-based typing. The full study reports these points: The quantity of clinical and demographic metadata differed by source and by participant and was supplied without curation.

About this clone: Its antigen remains undetermined. Base qualities are not provided; no much larger clone lies one nucleotide away.

The germline V gene provides CDR1 SGDLS and CDR2 YYNGEE. V is cut by 4 bases and J by 6 bases, and the space between the germline ends is 11 bases. The CDR3 sequence holds 12 residues, the cysteine and phenylalanine included. Here the CDR3 DNA is all that survives: 36 bases in frame from base 1. TCRbeta CDR3 regions were amplified from genomic DNA by means of the immunoSEQ Assay, a bias-controlled multiplex PCR. Per the authors' processing: The number of nucleated cells in each sample was estimated by amplification of reference gene primers within the assay. To quantify the absolute abundance of each unique TCRbeta CDR3 rearrangement, sequence reads were collapsed and filtered. Productive Simpson clonality was computed per sample as the square root of Simpson's diversity index over productive rearrangements. The immuneACCESS repertoire file appears here via TCRdb, limited to in-frame rearrangements. These files lack a portion of the clones; in checked studies, under half of the deficit traces to unresolved V genes, and the cause of the others is not known. The D gene and trimming were derived from the DNA, and the V and J assignments and clone size from that table. For this sample there are some 100,000 clones; around 81% appear just once. Roughly 12% of the sample belongs to the ten largest clones.

Collaborating institutions collected whole blood in K2EDTA tubes following their own protocols. Collaborator samples were shipped for TCRbeta analysis as frozen whole blood, isolated PBMCs, or DNA extracted from either sample type. Sequencing input: peripheral blood. The source of this sequence is a man aged 50-59 years with active or convalescent COVID-19. The V gene is TRBV9 and the J gene is TRBJ2-7; no D gene call is confident. The DNA sequence is as follows: TGTGCCAGCAGCAAAGGTGGCGGCGAGCAGTACTTC. Its product reads: CASSKGGGEQYF.